This T cell receptor beta chain was sequenced during a study of beta chain features in type 1 diabetes. Per germline, CDR1 SGHRS and CDR2 YFSETQ. This CDR3 is 13 amino acids long. Trimming removed 2 bases from V and 2 bases from J, with 6 bases in between. This clone occurred a few times. The sample has other DNA sequences that encode this CDR3 too. Expressed TCRB transcripts were sequenced because the isolated RNA had all been reverse transcribed beforehand. Generated by immunoSEQ multiplex PCR, the TCRdb table keeps only in-frame clones and is missing some. The table has some 200,000 clones, under 13% seen once.

Sequenced: central memory CD4+ T cells from blood. V usage is TRBV5-1 and J usage is TRBJ2-3; D is unresolved. This clonotype originated in a young man in good health. The CDR3 nucleotides read TGCGCCAGCAGCTTAATTCCCACAGATACGCAGTATTTT. It yields the protein CASSLIPTDTQYF.